The rows below give T cell receptor beta chains drawn from one sample of a study of early T cells in non-severe SARS-CoV-2 infection. TCRdb passed the 5' RACE reads through MiXCR, listing each CDR3 protein once. Here the sample spans 20,000 to 25,000 distinct CDR3 sequences, approximately 5% being singletons. Sequencing used whole blood. The receptors derive from an adult who was a healthcare worker with PCR-confirmed SARS-CoV-2 infection or an uninfected control (not recorded which). The CDR3 runs from the conserved cysteine through the conserved F or W. Fields, in order: V gene, J gene, CDR3 protein.

v_gene: TRBV7-2
j_gene: TRBJ2-1
CDR3aa: CASSLARGTIPYNEQFF

v_gene: TRBV29-1
j_gene: TRBJ1-4
CDR3aa: CSVLNPTKGGEKLFF

v_gene: TRBV7-3
j_gene: TRBJ1-2
CDR3aa: CASSLGGTHGYTF

v_gene: TRBV7-2
j_gene: TRBJ2-1
CDR3aa: CASSLGTHEQFF

v_gene: TRBV7-2
j_gene: TRBJ1-6
CDR3aa: CASSFGQGEALHF

v_gene: TRBV2
j_gene: TRBJ2-2
CDR3aa: CASSELSGMITGELFF

v_gene: TRBV12-3/TRBV12-4
j_gene: TRBJ1-5
CDR3aa: CASGRRQPQHF

v_gene: TRBV6-5
j_gene: TRBJ1-5
CDR3aa: CASSPTGGGGQPQHF

v_gene: TRBV6-5
j_gene: TRBJ1-3
CDR3aa: CASSYQPVTGNTIYF

v_gene: TRBV29-1
j_gene: TRBJ2-5
CDR3aa: CSVRQGGEETQYF

v_gene: TRBV6-2/TRBV6-3
j_gene: TRBJ2-3
CDR3aa: CASSRRSGTGADTQYF

v_gene: TRBV5-6
j_gene: TRBJ2-7
CDR3aa: CASSLVMLPSYEQYF

v_gene: TRBV29-1
j_gene: TRBJ2-3
CDR3aa: CSGRLDPVFEDTQYF

v_gene: TRBV29-1
j_gene: TRBJ1-1
CDR3aa: CSVGRGPPNTEAFF

v_gene: TRBV12-3/TRBV12-4
j_gene: TRBJ1-2
CDR3aa: CASSFSGPTNYGYTF

v_gene: TRBV18
j_gene: TRBJ2-7
CDR3aa: CASSGTGPTYEQYF

v_gene: TRBV10-3
j_gene: TRBJ2-5
CDR3aa: CAISRDRVETQYF

v_gene: TRBV7-9
j_gene: TRBJ2-7
CDR3aa: CASSRDTTYEQYF

v_gene: TRBV11-2
j_gene: TRBJ1-4
CDR3aa: CASSAGQEATNEKLFF

v_gene: TRBV18
j_gene: TRBJ1-1
CDR3aa: CASSPGDTEAFF